Described below is a single TCR beta chain sequence and its context. The antigen remains unidentified. The source of the sample is a study of a mutant IDH1 vaccine in newly diagnosed glioma. About the research overall: Receipt of radiotherapy, temozolomide, or both preceded the study, and most received both.

This CDR3 spans 16 amino acids. The V end lost 5 bases, the J end lost 5 bases, and 19 bases lay between the germline ends. Germline loops: CDR1 SGHTA, CDR2 FQGNSA. Time point described: week 23, last vaccination. Mutant IDH1 20-mer peptide, at 300 ug, made up each vaccine dose, with topical imiquimod. Method: immunoSEQ multiplex PCR; TCRdb's copy keeps in-frame clones and lacks some. The sample records roughly 50,000 clones, about 81% being singletons. Here the sequenced sample was PBMCs, taken from a glioma patient whose treatment included an IDH1 peptide vaccine. The receptor was derived from a woman in her thirties or forties with glioma. Some clones in this sample may be carry-over from other donors' samples. The chain is built from TRBV7-2 and TRBJ2-1; tentative D call: TRBD2 (5 bases). The chain's CDR3 is CASSLAAGGINNEQFF. In DNA form, the CDR3 reads TGTGCCAGCAGCCTGGCCGCGGGTGGCATCAACAATGAGCAGTTCTTC.